The next 20 T cell receptor beta chains were all read from a single sample in a study of identical twins. TCRdb reprocessed the 5' RACE reads with MiXCR, giving one entry per CDR3 protein. This table has a few hundred thousand distinct CDR3 sequences, 9.6% appearing once. The same data also went into a second study, on yellow fever vaccine responses in identical twins.

Input material: PBMCs. All receptors come from a woman aged 18-29 years in good health.

This clonotype turned up a few times. V gene TRBV3-1 combines with J gene TRBJ2-7; 7 bases are a match to TRBD1. J lost 6 bases, V lost 1 base, and 12 bases had no gene match. This CDR3 spans 16 amino acids. Germline V gives CDR1 LGHDT, CDR2 YNNKEL (reference sequence). In DNA form, the CDR3 reads TGTGCCAGCAGCCAAGTAATACGGACAGGAAAGATCGAGCAGTACTTC. It is translated as CASSQVIRTGKIEQYF.

The V and J genes are TRBV6-5 and TRBJ1-2; 9 bases line up with TRBD1. Trimming removed 0 bases from V and 6 bases from J; junction bases left unmatched: 5. There are 15 residues in the CDR3. CDR1 MNHEY and CDR2 SVGAGI come from the germline V gene. CDR3 DNA: TGTGCCAGCAGTTACTCGCGGACAGGGGTAAATGGCTACACCTTC. It translates to CASSYSRTGVNGYTF.

Written as DNA, the CDR3 is TGCAGTGCTAGAGACGCACTTCACACCGGGGAGCTGTTTTTT. Protein: CSARDALHTGELFF. V is TRBV20-1 and J is TRBJ2-2; D uncertain. The CDR3 runs 14 residues. Germline-derived CDR1 and CDR2 are DFQATT and SNEGSKA (reference sequence). V was clipped by 0 bases and J by 3 bases, with 8 bases between them.

This clonotype was observed a few times. In nucleotides, the CDR3 is TGTGCCTGGAGTCGTCCAGTGGGAGCTTTCTTT. Protein: CAWSRPVGAFF. This chain joins TRBV30 and TRBJ1-1; D is ambiguous. Germline V gene sequence: CDR1 GTSNPN, CDR2 SVGIG (reference sequence). The V and J ends lost 2 bases and 10 bases respectively, with 11 bases between them. This CDR3 is 11 amino acids long.

In its sample, this clonotype was seen many times. The rearrangement joins TRBV24-1 to TRBJ1-5; TRBD1 might be the D (6 bases). The V and J ends lost 6 bases and 4 bases respectively, with 15 bases between them. CDR1 is KGHDR, CDR2 SFDVKD, per germline. CDR3 size: 15 residues. The chain's CDR3 is CATSPLGATNQPQHF. CDR3 coding DNA: TGTGCCACCAGTCCCCTGGGGGCTACTAATCAGCCCCAGCATTTT.

This clonotype appeared many times. The chain couples TRBV7-9 to TRBJ2-7, with 8 bases aligning to TRBD2. The V gene's germline CDR1 is SEHNR and CDR2 FQNEAQ (reference sequence). The CDR3 is made up of 17 amino acids. Germline trimming cut 4 bases from V and 2 bases from J; bases unmatched to any gene: 13. CDR3 sequence: CASSYRSQREFAYEQYF. In DNA form, the CDR3 reads TGTGCCAGCAGCTACCGAAGCCAGCGGGAGTTTGCCTACGAGCAGTACTTC.

The rearrangement joins TRBV7-2 to TRBJ2-5, with D tentatively TRBD2 (6 bases). V was clipped by 3 bases and J by 1 base, with 18 bases between them. The germline V gene encodes CDR1 SGHTA and CDR2 FQGNSA. The CDR3 spans 17 residues. The DNA of the CDR3 is TGTGCCAGCAGCTTTACCCGACGAGTAGCGGTCCAAGAGACCCAGTACTTC. Protein sequence: CASSFTRRVAVQETQYF.

This clonotype appeared many times. V is TRBV20-1 and J is TRBJ1-6; 7 positions agree with TRBD1. CDR3 size: 13 residues. Germline CDR1 and CDR2: DFQATT and SNEGSKA (reference sequence). The V gene end was trimmed by 5 bases and the J gene end by 7 bases; junction bases not matched to a gene: 5. For the CDR3, the DNA is TGCAGTGCTGAGGGGGACAGAAATTCACCCCTCCACTTT. This codes for CSAEGDRNSPLHF.

In its sample, this clonotype was seen a few times. The V gene is TRBV6-2 or TRBV6-3, the J gene TRBJ2-7, with D hard to call. V gave up 2 bases and J gave up 7 bases, with 15 bases separating them. Germline values: CDR1 MNHEY, CDR2 SVGEGT. This CDR3 has 14 residues. CDR3 nucleotides: TGTGCCAGCAGTTACGGAGCGAAGCCTCGGGAGCAGTACTTC. The encoded protein is CASSYGAKPREQYF.

This clonotype appeared a few times. The V gene is TRBV6-2 or TRBV6-3, the J gene TRBJ1-2, with 10 bases that match TRBD1. CDR3 length: 15 amino acids. The germline gives CDR1 MNHEY, CDR2 SVGEGT. V dropped 4 bases and J dropped 2; count of bases not matched to a gene: 4. The CDR3 DNA is TGTGCCAGCAGTTCCGGGACAGGGGCCAACTATGGCTACACCTTC. Residues: CASSSGTGANYGYTF.

This clonotype was seen a handful of times. V is TRBV3-1 and J is TRBJ2-7; D ambiguous. The V gene's germline CDR1 is LGHDT and CDR2 YNNKEL (reference sequence). The CDR3 has 16 amino acids. V gave up 1 base and J gave up 2 bases, with 15 bases separating them. The CDR3 protein is CASSQGRISRPYEQYF. As DNA, the CDR3 is TGTGCCAGCAGCCAAGGCAGGATATCGCGTCCCTACGAGCAGTACTTC.

This CDR3 is CASSLVGRRGGRDTQYF. CDR3 in DNA: TGTGCCAGCAGCTTAGTAGGAAGGAGGGGGGGCCGGGATACGCAGTATTTT. This chain uses TRBV11-2 with TRBJ2-3; TRBD2 is a possible D gene (7 bases). The CDR3 has 17 amino acids. Germline V gives CDR1 SGHAT, CDR2 FQNNGV. The V end lost 1 base, the J end lost 6 bases, and 20 bases lay between the germline ends.

This sequence joins TRBV4-1 and TRBJ2-3; the D gene is possibly TRBD2 (5 bases). Trimming took off 1 base at V and 0 bases at J, with 8 bases between the two ends. Looked up from germline, CDR1 is MGHRA and CDR2 is YSYEKL. CDR3 length: 15 residues. CDR3 sequence: CASSQGTHSTDTQYF. As DNA, the CDR3 is TGCGCCAGCAGCCAAGGGACTCATAGCACAGATACGCAGTATTTT.

The chain links TRBV14 to TRBJ2-7; D gene ambiguous. V lost 0 bases, J lost 7 bases, and 13 bases lay in between. Germline V CDR1 and CDR2: SGHDN, FVKESK. The CDR3 is made up of 14 amino acids. CDR3 bases: TGTGCCAGCAGCCAAGATCTGCGAGCTAATGAGCAGTACTTC. Its translation: CASSQDLRANEQYF.

This clonotype was recorded at least ten times. The rearrangement joins TRBV5-1 to TRBJ2-5; 8 bases fit TRBD1. Germline CDR1 reads SGHRS; CDR2 reads YFSETQ. The length of the CDR3 is 17 residues. J lost 5 bases, V lost 0 bases, and 12 bases had no gene match. The CDR3 nucleotides read TGCGCCAGCAGCTTGGGGACAGGGACCGCCTTCCGGGAGACCCAGTACTTC. Residues: CASSLGTGTAFRETQYF. The complete variable domain, with remaining parts taken from reference TRBV5-1 and TRBJ2-5, reads KAGVTQTPRYLIKTRGQQVTLSCSPISGHRSVSWYQQTPGQGLQFLFEYFSETQRNKGNFPGRFSGRQFSNSRSEMNVSTLELGDSALYLCASSLGTGTAFRETQYFGPGTRLLVL.

This clonotype was recorded a few times. The chain carries TRBV12-3 or TRBV12-4 and TRBJ1-5; 7 positions match TRBD1. This CDR3 has 16 amino acids. With 6 bases clipped from V and 0 bases from J, the junction kept 8 bases outside the gene matches. The CDR3 loop is CASSRGQLSSNQPQHF. For the CDR3, the DNA is TGTGCCAGCAGCCGGGGACAGCTCTCTAGCAATCAGCCCCAGCATTTT.

This clonotype occurred many times. In this CDR3 the conserved last residue, phenylalanine or tryptophan, is missing, so a read error is likely. The genes are TRBV18 and TRBJ1-6; D unclear. The CDR3 contains 14 residues. The V and J ends lost 3 bases and 13 bases respectively, with 16 bases between them. The germline CDR1 and CDR2 sequences are KGHSH and LQKENI. The CDR3 here is CASSPLDRSAPLHL. DNA of the CDR3: TGTGCCAGCTCACCGTTGGACCGGTCGGCTCCCCTCCACCTT.

In its sample, this clonotype was seen a few times. CDR3 residues: CASYTRDRGPLFTEAFF. CDR3 DNA sequence: TGTGCCAGCTATACACGGGACAGGGGGCCCCTGTTCACTGAAGCTTTCTTT. The rearrangement links TRBV27 to TRBJ1-1, with 12 bases fitting TRBD1. From germline, CDR1 is MNHEY and CDR2 SMNVEV (reference sequence). Trimming at V came to 8 bases and at J to 4 bases, leaving 14 bases not matched to a gene. CDR3 length equals 17 residues.

This chain uses TRBV6-5 with TRBJ2-6; TRBD2 agrees at 7 bases. J gave up 0 bases and V 4 bases, and 12 bases lay outside the gene matches. The CDR3 totals 19 residues. Germline CDR1 reads MNHEY; CDR2 reads SVGAGI. CDR3 protein: CASSSGYGGFLSGANVLTF. CDR3 DNA sequence: TGTGCCAGCAGTTCAGGGTACGGGGGGTTCCTCTCTGGGGCCAACGTCCTGACTTTC.

This clonotype was observed many times. The chain couples TRBV7-9 to TRBJ2-5; no definite D call. V was clipped by 0 bases and J by 5 bases, with 16 bases between them. CDR1 is SEHNR and CDR2 is FQNEAQ in the germline V gene (reference sequence). This CDR3 is built from 16 residues. CDR3 DNA sequence: TGTGCCAGCAGCTTAGCGGGCAGCCAACGTGTGGAGACCCAGTACTTC. It translates to CASSLAGSQRVETQYF.